This TCR beta chain was obtained from a study of cytomegalovirus exposure and HLA in healthy donors. This clone has a handful of counts. The ends were cut back, 0 bases at V and 0 bases at J, with 4 bases in the middle. The V gene's germline CDR1 is SGHKS and CDR2 YYEKEE (reference sequence). CDR3 length: 14 amino acids. 13 Jbeta primers and 60 Vbeta primers were used for the PCR. Assay: immunoSEQ multiplex PCR; the TCRdb copy retains only in-frame clones and omits some. The data show roughly 100,000 clones, roughly 83% seen once. Sequenced: PBMCs. This chain joins TRBV5-5 and TRBJ1-5; D is uncertain. The receptor comes from a man aged 35 to 55 in good health and CMV-seronegative. The CDR3 DNA reads TGTGCCAGCAGCTTGGCCGTTAGCAATCAGCCCCAGCATTTT. It codes for CASSLAVSNQPQHF.